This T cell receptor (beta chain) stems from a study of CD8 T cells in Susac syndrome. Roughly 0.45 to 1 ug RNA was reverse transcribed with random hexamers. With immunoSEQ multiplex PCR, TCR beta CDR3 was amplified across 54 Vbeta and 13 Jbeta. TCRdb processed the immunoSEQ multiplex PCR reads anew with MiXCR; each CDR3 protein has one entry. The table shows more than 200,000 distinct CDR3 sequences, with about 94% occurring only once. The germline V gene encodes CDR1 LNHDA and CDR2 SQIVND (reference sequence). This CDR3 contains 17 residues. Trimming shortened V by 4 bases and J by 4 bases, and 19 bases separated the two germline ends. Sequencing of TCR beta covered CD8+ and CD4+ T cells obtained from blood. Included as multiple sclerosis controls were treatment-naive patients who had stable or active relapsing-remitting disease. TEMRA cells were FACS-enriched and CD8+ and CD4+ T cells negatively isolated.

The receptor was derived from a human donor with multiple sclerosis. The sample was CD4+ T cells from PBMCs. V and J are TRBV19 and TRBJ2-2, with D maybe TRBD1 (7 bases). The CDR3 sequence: CASSRVGGGRGTGELFF. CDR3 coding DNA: TGTGCCAGTAGTAGAGTTGGAGGGGGCCGGGGCACCGGGGAGCTGTTTTTT.